The 3 T cell receptor beta chains below come from one sample, sequenced in a study of cytomegalovirus exposure and HLA in healthy donors. PCR was performed using 60 Vbeta and 13 Jbeta primers. Assay: immunoSEQ multiplex PCR; the TCRdb copy retains only in-frame clones and omits some. The sample has roughly 150,000 clones, around 80% seen once. Specimen: PBMCs. These receptors were taken from a male donor in good health and CMV-seropositive.

This clone has only a few counts. The genes are TRBV5-5 and TRBJ1-4; the D gene is possibly TRBD1 (6 bases). V was pared by 0 bases and J by 8 bases, with 11 bases between. CDR3 length: 14 residues. The V gene's germline CDR1 is SGHKS and CDR2 YYEKEE (reference sequence). The CDR3 nucleotides read TGTGCCAGCAGCTTGGGGGACACCCGGGAAAAACTGTTTTTT. This codes for CASSLGDTREKLFF.

V gene TRBV7-2 combines with J gene TRBJ1-5, with 9 bases fitting TRBD1. The CDR3 is 15 amino acids. V was pared by 5 bases and J by 6 bases, with 8 bases of the junction left unmatched. Germline CDR1 and CDR2: SGHTA and FQGNSA. The CDR3 bases are TGTGCCAGCAGCCTTGGGGACAGGGAAGGTCAGCCCCAGCATTTT. As protein: CASSLGDREGQPQHF.

The chain's CDR3 is CASSHGRGETYEQYF. DNA for the CDR3: TGCGCCAGCAGCCATGGACGGGGGGAGACCTACGAGCAGTACTTC. The chain links TRBV4-3 to TRBJ2-7; TRBD2 matches at 7 bases. Losses at the gene ends were 3 bases for V and 2 bases for J; bases not matched to a gene: 7. Per the germline V gene, CDR1 is LGHNA and CDR2 is YSLEER. CDR3 length: 15 residues.